The 30 T cell receptor beta chains given below trace back to one sample, sequenced in a study of blood T cell repertoires in COVID-19. Data came from immunoSEQ multiplex PCR; TCRdb stores just in-frame clones and leaves some out. The sample has tens of thousands of clones; 90% to 95% are singletons. Sequenced: peripheral blood. These receptors all stem from a male donor with active COVID-19.

This chain links TRBV7-6 with TRBJ1-5; a weak D match, TRBD1 (6 bases). With 5 bases removed from V and 2 bases from J, the gap between germline ends came to 13 bases. Germline loops: CDR1 SGHVS, CDR2 FNYEAQ. This CDR3 has 15 amino acids. CDR3 in amino acids: CASSAGRGGNQPQHF. CDR3 bases: TGTGCCAGCAGCGCCGGCAGGGGTGGCAATCAGCCCCAGCATTTT.

Here the CDR3 reads CASSPSGVRVNTEAFF. CDR3 in DNA: TGTGCCAGCTCACCGTCGGGGGTTAGGGTGAACACTGAAGCTTTCTTT. The chain has TRBV18 and TRBJ1-1, with a tentative D call TRBD1 (5 bases). Germline V gene lookup returns CDR1 KGHSH and CDR2 LQKENI. CDR3 length equals 16 residues. Trimming removed 3 bases at V and 0 bases at J, with 14 bases between.

CDR3 nucleotides: TGTGCCAGGAGCAACACCGGGGAGCTGTTTTTT. Encoded protein: CARSNTGELFF. The chain carries TRBV2 and TRBJ2-2, with D unresolved. The V gene lost 9 bases and the J gene lost 2 bases, with 4 bases spanning the gap. Germline values: CDR1 SNHLY, CDR2 FYNNEI. The CDR3 runs to 11 residues.

The chain combines TRBV21-1 with TRBJ2-7; the table's D call TRBD1 went unverified against the DNA. TRBV21-1 is recorded as a pseudogene. The CDR3 extends over 14 amino acids. The CDR3 DNA is TGTGCCAGCAGCAGTGGGACAGGGAACTACGAGCAGTACTTC. As protein: CASSSGTGNYEQYF.

This chain links TRBV5-4 with TRBJ2-1; D might be TRBD1 (6 bases). Germline V gene data show CDR1 as SGHNT and CDR2 as YYREEE (reference sequence). This CDR3 is 12 amino acids long. Trimming took 4 bases from V and 6 from J, leaving 8 bases between them. Here the CDR3 reads CASSEGGNEQFF. CDR3 bases: TGTGCCAGCAGCGAAGGGGGCAATGAGCAGTTCTTC.

This chain joins TRBV7-8 and TRBJ1-2; 9 nucleotides align to TRBD1. V trimming: 5 bases; J trimming: 13 bases; junction bases outside the gene matches: 17. Germline V gene sequence: CDR1 SGHVS, CDR2 FQNEAQ. The CDR3 length is 15 residues. CDR3 DNA: TGTGCCAGCAGCCCCCCACAGGGGGCGAGGCCAACGAGCACCTTC. Amino acid sequence: CASSPPQGARPTSTF. The whole variable domain, remainder taken from reference TRBV7-8 and TRBJ1-2, is GAGVSQSPRYKVAKRGQDVALRCDPISGHVSLFWYQQALGQGPEFLTYFQNEAQLDKSGLPSDRFFAERPEGSVSTLKIQRTQQEDSAVYLCASSPPQGARPTSTFGSGTRLTVV.

This chain connects TRBV19 to TRBJ1-5; no firm D call. Germline V gene sequence: CDR1 LNHDA, CDR2 SQIVND (reference sequence). The CDR3 sequence is 16 residues long. V dropped 5 bases and J dropped 7 bases, with 21 bases sitting between them. CDR3 nucleotides: TGTGCCAGTAGTGTAAGTGAGACACCTGTCCCCCAGCCCCAGCATTTT. Translation gives CASSVSETPVPQPQHF.

This sequence joins TRBV6-5 and TRBJ2-7; 9 nucleotides line up with TRBD1. Germline CDR1 reads MNHEY; CDR2 reads SVGAGI. V lost 9 bases, J lost 2 bases, and 11 bases stayed unmatched. This CDR3 spans 15 amino acids. CDR3: CASTEVYRGPYEQYF. The CDR3 bases are TGTGCCAGTACGGAGGTCTACAGGGGGCCCTACGAGCAGTACTTC.

The chain joins TRBV6-5 to TRBJ1-4, with D maybe TRBD1 (5 bases). The germline V gene has CDR1 MNHEY and CDR2 SVGAGI. V lost 6 bases and J 5 bases, leaving 16 bases between the germline ends. The CDR3 has 15 amino acids. The CDR3 DNA is TGTGCCAGCAGAGTAGTCGGGGGAGTAAATGAAAAACTGTTTTTT. Protein: CASRVVGGVNEKLFF.

The rearrangement uses TRBV27 and TRBJ1-1, with D tentatively TRBD1 (6 bases). V dropped 5 bases and J dropped 0 bases, with 19 bases sitting between them. Per germline, CDR1 MNHEY and CDR2 SMNVEV (reference sequence). The CDR3 totals 17 residues. The CDR3 DNA reads TGTGCCAGCAGTGAACAGGGTTGGTACGGAATGAACACTGAAGCTTTCTTT. As protein: CASSEQGWYGMNTEAFF.

The chain recombines TRBV30 with TRBJ1-3, with D possibly being TRBD1 (6 bases). Germline values: CDR1 GTSNPN, CDR2 SVGIG (reference sequence). This CDR3 is 16 amino acids long. The V and J ends lost 2 bases and 3 bases respectively, with 17 bases between them. This chain's CDR3 is CAWSPQQGIFGNTIYF. The CDR3 DNA follows: TGTGCCTGGAGTCCCCAACAGGGTATTTTTGGAAACACCATATATTTT.

The chain combines TRBV11-2 with TRBJ2-6; D remains unclear. This CDR3 region has 16 residues. The V gene's germline CDR1 is SGHAT and CDR2 FQNNGV. V was shortened by 5 bases and J by 0 bases, with 11 bases between the two germline ends. The CDR3, as DNA: TGTGCCAGCAGCCGGCGGTCCTACTCTGGGGCCAACGTCCTGACTTTC. It is translated as CASSRRSYSGANVLTF.

This sequence joins TRBV4-3 and TRBJ1-5; 12 nucleotides match TRBD1. The CDR3 totals 18 residues. Trimming cost V 4 bases and J 1 base; bases outside gene matches: 8. Germline V gene sequence: CDR1 LGHNA, CDR2 YSLEER. This CDR3 is CASSPGTGGSWSNQPQHF. Written as DNA, the CDR3 is TGCGCCAGCAGCCCCGGGACAGGGGGCTCGTGGAGCAATCAGCCCCAGCATTTT.

The V gene is TRBV20-1, the J gene TRBJ2-4; no reliable D call. The CDR3 has 13 amino acids. In germline, CDR1 is DFQATT, CDR2 SNEGSKA (reference sequence). Trimming took 3 bases from V and 8 from J, leaving 14 bases between them. The CDR3 DNA sequence: TGCAGTGCTAGTAAAAGCCTCGAGGACATTCAGTACTTC. Protein sequence: CSASKSLEDIQYF.

The chain joins TRBV18 to TRBJ2-7; 8 nucleotides agree with TRBD1. The CDR3 contains 13 residues. With 6 bases clipped from V and 2 bases from J, the junction kept 3 bases outside the gene matches. Germline assignment: CDR1 KGHSH and CDR2 LQKENI. The CDR3 protein is CASSQDRAYEQYF. CDR3 nucleotide sequence: TGTGCCAGCTCCCAGGACAGGGCCTACGAGCAGTACTTC.

The chain links TRBV7-2 to TRBJ2-1; D may be TRBD1 (5 bases). CDR3 length: 15 residues. Germline lookup yields CDR1 SGHTA and CDR2 FQGNSA. Deletions cut 3 bases from V and 6 bases from J, with 15 bases between. The CDR3 protein is CASSLFALGRNEQFF. CDR3 sequence (DNA): TGTGCCAGCAGCTTGTTCGCATTGGGGCGCAATGAGCAGTTCTTC.

CDR3 DNA: TGTGCCAGCAGCGTGGGGGACAGGGGGACTTCTGGAAACACCATATATTTT. As protein: CASSVGDRGTSGNTIYF. This sequence joins TRBV9 and TRBJ1-3; the match to TRBD1 covers 11 bases. The CDR3 loop spans 17 amino acids. Losses at the gene ends were 2 bases for V and 1 base for J; bases not matched to a gene: 5. Looked up from germline, CDR1 is SGDLS and CDR2 is YYNGEE. Complete variable domain (other parts from reference TRBV9 and TRBJ1-3): DSGVTQTPKHLITATGQRVTLRCSPRSGDLSVYWYQQSLDQGLQFLIQYYNGEERAKGNILERFSAQQFPDLHSELNLSSLELGDSALYFCASSVGDRGTSGNTIYFGEGSWLTVV.

This chain uses TRBV5-1 with TRBJ1-2; D remains ambiguous. V lost 2 bases to trimming and J lost 3 bases, with 8 bases between them. Germline V gene lookup returns CDR1 SGHRS and CDR2 YFSETQ. CDR3 length: 13 residues. CDR3 bases: TGCGCCAGCAGCTTTCAGTCTGACTATGGCTACACCTTC. Amino acids: CASSFQSDYGYTF.

The chain is built from TRBV19 and TRBJ2-2; D perhaps matches TRBD2 (6 bases). Germline V gene sequence: CDR1 LNHDA, CDR2 SQIVND (reference sequence). The CDR3 totals 16 residues. Trimming stripped 7 bases from V and 3 bases from J, with 18 bases between. CDR3 sequence reads: CASTGGGRGYTGELFF. The CDR3 DNA reads as TGTGCCAGTACCGGTGGAGGGCGGGGCTACACCGGGGAGCTGTTTTTT.

The chain couples TRBV3-1 (or the pseudogene TRBV3-2) to TRBJ2-2; the match to TRBD1 covers 9 bases. The ends lost 4 bases at V and 2 bases at J; junction bases unmatched: 17. Germline V gene sequence: CDR1 LGHDT, CDR2 YNNKEL (reference sequence). This CDR3 is 20 amino acids long. CDR3: CASSRKPRDRDFINTGELFF. CDR3 in DNA: TGTGCCAGCAGCCGGAAACCCCGGGACAGGGATTTTATAAACACCGGGGAGCTGTTTTTT.

The chain recombines TRBV5-6 with TRBJ1-2, with D unclear. The CDR3 consists of 11 residues. The V end lost 0 bases, the J end lost 8 bases, and 5 bases lay between the germline ends. Germline CDR1 SGHDT, CDR2 YYEEEE. The CDR3, as DNA: TGTGCCAGCAGCTTGGCTCGGGGCTACACCTTC. Its translation: CASSLARGYTF.

The sample holds one count of this clone. The V gene is TRBV11-2, the J gene TRBJ1-1; D gene ambiguous. V was cut by 6 bases and J by 4 bases, with 12 bases left in between. Germline V gives CDR1 SGHAT, CDR2 FQNNGV. The CDR3 sequence is 13 residues long. The CDR3 DNA sequence: TGTGCCAGCAGTTTATCCGGGAGCACTGAAGCTTTCTTT. Translating gives CASSLSGSTEAFF.

The rearrangement joins TRBV7-2 to TRBJ1-1; D not certain. V was clipped by 5 bases and J by 0 bases, with 16 bases between them. The germline CDR1 and CDR2 sequences are SGHTA and FQGNSA. The CDR3 has 16 residues. The chain's CDR3 is CASSLKPRIMNTEAFF. CDR3 sequence (DNA): TGTGCCAGCAGCCTGAAACCGCGTATAATGAACACTGAAGCTTTCTTT.

The J gene is TRBJ2-3, the V gene TRBV7-9; D gene unclear. The CDR3 covers 12 residues. CDR1 and CDR2 from the germline V gene are SEHNR and FQNEAQ (reference sequence). V gave up 5 bases and J gave up 6 bases, with 9 bases separating them. CDR3 sequence (DNA): TGTGCCAGCAGCCCATCCCATGATACGCAGTATTTT. This sequence encodes CASSPSHDTQYF.

The chain combines TRBV5-1 with TRBJ2-1, with TRBD2 matching over 8 bases. Germline lookup yields CDR1 SGHRS and CDR2 YFSETQ. This CDR3 comprises 16 residues. J gave up 1 base and V 3 bases, and 6 bases lay outside the gene matches. Written as DNA, the CDR3 is TGCGCCAGCAGCTCAGCAGCGGGGGTATCCTACAATGAGCAGTTCTTC. Residues: CASSSAAGVSYNEQFF.

The genes are TRBV10-1 and TRBJ1-3; D unresolved. The CDR3 consists of 13 residues. Germline values: CDR1 WNHNN, CDR2 SYGVQD (reference sequence). V lost 6 bases, J lost 2 bases, and 8 bases lay in between. The CDR3 protein is CASSPGTGNTIYF. For the CDR3, the DNA is TGCGCCAGCAGCCCGGGAACTGGAAACACCATATATTTT.

This sequence joins TRBV30 and TRBJ1-2, with a possible D match to TRBD1 (5 bases). Germline V gene sequence: CDR1 GTSNPN, CDR2 SVGIG (reference sequence). This CDR3 is built from 15 residues. V lost 2 bases and J lost 4, with 17 bases in between. The CDR3 sequence is CAWSSILRQSYGYTF. DNA for the CDR3: TGTGCCTGGAGTTCTATCCTCCGACAGAGCTATGGCTACACCTTC.

J is TRBJ2-5 and V is TRBV7-8, with 7 bases identical to TRBD2. This CDR3 is 17 amino acids long. With V trimmed by 5 bases and J by 1 base, 13 bases remained unmatched. Germline assignment: CDR1 SGHVS and CDR2 FQNEAQ. The CDR3 sequence is CASSQRASGISQETQYF. The CDR3 nucleotides are TGTGCCAGCAGCCAGAGAGCTAGCGGCATAAGCCAAGAGACCCAGTACTTC.

V usage is TRBV6-5 and J usage is TRBJ1-6; D is possibly TRBD1 (5 bases). There are 15 residues in the CDR3. V shed 8 bases and J shed 10 bases, with 21 bases lying between them. Germline V gene data show CDR1 as MNHEY and CDR2 as SVGAGI. CDR3 sequence: CASGLSGGGNSPLHF. The CDR3 bases are TGTGCCAGCGGACTGAGCGGGGGTGGGAACTCACCCCTCCACTTT.

The V gene is TRBV18, the J gene TRBJ2-2, with no clear D. Germline V gives CDR1 KGHSH, CDR2 LQKENI. V shed 2 bases and J shed 6 bases, with 10 bases lying between them. The CDR3 contains 14 residues. Written as DNA, the CDR3 is TGTGCCAGCTCACCATCTATGCCCCCCGGGGAGCTGTTTTTT. Its translation is CASSPSMPPGELFF. The variable domain in full, completed from reference TRBV18 and TRBJ2-2, reads NAGVMQNPRHLVRRRGQEARLRCSPMKGHSHVYWYRQLPEEGLKFMVYLQKENIIDESGMPKERFSAEFPKEGPSILRIQQVVRGDSAAYFCASSPSMPPGELFFGEGSRLTVL.